A selection of T cell receptor beta chains follows, all from one sample in a study of long-term antiretroviral therapy in people with HIV. TCRdb keeps only in-frame clones here, not all; method: immunoSEQ multiplex PCR. The sample consists of roughly 18,000 clones, approximately 90% of them appearing once. This sample comprised unsorted PBMCs, obtained 0.6 years after starting antiretroviral therapy. The receptors come from a woman aged 40 to 50 with HIV. Each CDR3 is given with its conserved first and last residue. A D gene is named only where the DNA matches it firmly. The size entry is marked missing in some rows and otherwise reads once, few, many or a size class.

NA	NA	TRBJ2-2	TRBV19	CASRTGTLNTGELFF	TGTGCCAGTAGGACCGGGACCCTGAACACCGGGGAGCTGTTTTTT
NA	NA	TRBJ2-5	TRBV7-8	CASSPRRTQETQYF	TGTGCCAGCAGCCCACGTAGGACCCAAGAGACCCAGTACTTC
TRBD2	NA	TRBJ2-2	TRBV7-2	CASSLRKTGGTGELFF	TGTGCCAGCAGCCTACGAAAAACGGGGGGAACCGGGGAGCTGTTTTTT
NA	few	TRBJ1-6	TRBV5-1	CASSLEDSVSNSPLHF	TGCGCCAGCAGCTTGGAGGACAGCGTATCAAATTCACCCCTCCACTTT
TRBD1	once	TRBJ1-1	TRBV30	CAWSVNRGSTEAFF	TGTGCCTGGAGTGTAAACAGGGGGAGCACTGAAGCTTTCTTT
TRBD1	few	TRBJ1-2	TRBV5-1	CASSLDTGEIYGYTF	TGCGCCAGCAGCTTGGATACAGGGGAAATCTATGGCTACACCTTC
TRBD1	NA	TRBJ1-1	TRBV5-4	CASSLRDRGPTEAFF	TGTGCCAGCAGCCTTCGGGACAGGGGGCCCACTGAAGCTTTCTTT
TRBD1	NA	TRBJ1-1	TRBV27	CASSFDRVGTTEAFF	TGTGCCAGCAGTTTCGACAGGGTCGGGACGACTGAAGCTTTCTTT
NA	NA	TRBJ2-7	TRBV11-2	CASSQLREQYF	TGTGCCAGCAGCCAGCTACGCGAGCAGTACTTC
NA	NA	TRBJ1-1	TRBV7-8	CASSDLMAGTGEAFF	TGTGCCAGCAGCGACCTTATGGCCGGGACTGGTGAAGCTTTCTTT
TRBD1	NA	TRBJ1-4	TRBV10-3	CAISASTGRSKSGNEKLFF	TGTGCCATCAGTGCGTCGACAGGGCGGTCAAAAAGTGGCAATGAAAAACTGTTTTTT
TRBD1	NA	TRBJ1-2	TRBV2	CASGSGTGANYGYTF	TGTGCCAGCGGCTCCGGGACAGGGGCTAACTATGGCTACACCTTC
NA	NA	TRBJ2-1	TRBV6-5	CASREESRGQFF	TGTGCCAGCAGAGAGGAGTCCCGTGGGCAGTTCTTC
TRBD1	NA	TRBJ1-1	TRBV18	CASSPPLGQGRGTEAFF	TGTGCCAGCTCACCACCCCTGGGACAGGGGAGAGGCACTGAAGCTTTCTTT
TRBD2	NA	TRBJ2-3	TRBV30	CAWSPPVGGGTDTQYF	TGTGCCTGGAGTCCACCCGTTGGGGGGGGCACAGATACGCAGTATTTT
NA	NA	TRBJ1-2	TRBV5-5	CASSLAGNYGYTF	TGTGCCAGCAGCTTGGCCGGGAACTATGGCTACACCTTC
TRBD1	NA	TRBJ2-7	TRBV5-1	CASSSSGTGSSYEQYF	TGCGCCAGCAGCTCGTCTGGGACAGGGAGCTCCTACGAGCAGTACTTC
TRBD1	NA	TRBJ1-2	TRBV19	CASSSTLGTGLGGYTF	TGTGCCAGTAGCTCTACCCTTGGGACAGGGTTAGGTGGCTACACCTTC
NA	NA	TRBJ2-5	TRBV5-4	CASSLQGQETQYF	TGTGCCAGCAGCTTACAGGGCCAAGAGACCCAGTACTTC
NA	NA	TRBJ1-2	TRBV29-1	CSVYLTDYGYTF	TGCAGCGTTTATTTGACAGACTATGGCTACACCTTC
TRBD1	NA	TRBJ2-1	TRBV27	CASRGTEHNEQFF	TGTGCCAGCAGAGGGACAGAGCATAATGAGCAGTTCTTC
NA	NA	TRBJ1-2	TRBV5-6	CASSSWGGGYTF	TGTGCCAGCAGCTCCTGGGGTGGGGGCTACACCTTC
NA	NA	TRBJ1-1	TRBV11-2	CASSLVNVGMNTEAFF	TGTGCCAGCAGCTTAGTTAATGTGGGTATGAACACTGAAGCTTTCTTT
NA	NA	TRBJ1-2	TRBV19	CASSVPGTYGYTF	TGTGCCAGTAGTGTCCCAGGGACCTATGGCTACACCTTC
TRBD1	NA	TRBJ1-2	TRBV29-1	CSAAGTAGLGYGYTF	TGCAGCGCCGCGGGGACAGCCGGGCTGGGCTATGGCTACACCTTC
TRBD1	NA	TRBJ1-2	TRBV6-6	CASSYDAGQNNYGYTF	TGTGCCAGCAGTTACGATGCGGGACAGAATAACTATGGCTACACCTTC
TRBD2	NA	TRBJ2-2	TRBV19	CASSIPGRTTGELFF	TGTGCCAGTAGTATACCCGGGAGGACTACCGGGGAGCTGTTTTTT
TRBD1	NA	TRBJ1-2	TRBV19	CASNRGGNGYTF	TGTGCCAGTAATAGAGGGGGCAATGGCTACACCTTC
NA	NA	TRBJ2-2	TRBV2	CASREHGQNTGELFF	TGTGCCAGCAGGGAGCACGGACAGAACACCGGGGAGCTGTTTTTT
NA	NA	TRBJ2-3	TRBV27	CASILSPPDTQYF	TGTGCCAGCATTTTAAGTCCCCCAGATACGCAGTATTTT
NA	NA	TRBJ1-1	TRBV6-5	CASTHSQGNTEAFF	TGTGCCAGCACCCATTCACAGGGGAACACTGAAGCTTTCTTT
NA	NA	TRBJ1-2	TRBV7-8	CASSSVRHANYGYTF	TGTGCCAGCAGCTCCGTGAGGCACGCTAACTATGGCTACACCTTC
NA	NA	TRBJ1-2	TRBV6-1	CASKTDGYTF	TGTGCCAGCAAGACAGATGGCTACACCTTC
TRBD1	few	TRBJ1-2	TRBV2	CASSGVGPGQGAFGYTF	TGTGCCAGCAGTGGAGTGGGTCCGGGACAGGGGGCGTTCGGCTACACCTTC
NA	NA	TRBJ1-2	TRBV5-1	CASSLGGQTNYGYTF	TGCGCCAGCAGCTTGGGCGGACAAACTAACTATGGCTACACCTTC
NA	NA	TRBJ2-5	TRBV11-2	CASSLGAGQETQYF	TGTGCCAGCAGCTTAGGGGCGGGACAAGAGACCCAGTACTTC
TRBD1	NA	TRBJ1-2	TRBV18	CASSLIPGQSNYGYTF	TGTGCCAGCTCACTAATACCGGGACAGTCTAACTATGGCTACACCTTC
TRBD1	NA	TRBJ2-3	TRBV4-2	CASSAAGQGANTDTQYF	TGTGCCAGTAGCGCCGCCGGACAGGGGGCCAACACAGATACGCAGTATTTT
NA	once	TRBJ1-1	TRBV27	CASSFRERGNTEAFF	TGTGCCAGCAGTTTCCGCGAGCGGGGTAACACTGAAGCTTTCTTT
NA	NA	TRBJ1-5	TRBV10-3	CAISDAGTDWGIGNQPQHF	TGTGCCATCAGTGACGCCGGGACCGATTGGGGGATTGGCAATCAGCCCCAGCATTTT
NA	NA	TRBJ2-2	TRBV5-4	CASSLRQPQTGELFF	TGTGCCAGCAGCTTGCGTCAACCTCAGACCGGGGAGCTGTTTTTT
NA	NA	TRBJ1-1	TRBV10-1	CATLGPNTEAFF	TGCGCCACCTTAGGCCCAAACACTGAAGCTTTCTTT
TRBD1	NA	TRBJ2-5	TRBV4-1	CASSLGQGARETQYF	TGCGCCAGCAGCCTGGGACAGGGGGCGAGAGAGACCCAGTACTTC
TRBD1	NA	TRBJ2-5	TRBV19	CASTGTGTPAGTQYF	TGTGCCAGTACTGGGACAGGCACCCCCGCTGGGACCCAGTACTTC